Here is one T cell receptor beta chain with its context. Antigen unknown. Method: immunoSEQ multiplex PCR; TCRdb's copy keeps in-frame clones and lacks some. Seen here are 130,000 to 150,000 clones, 80% to 95% observed once, and the top ten hold roughly 0.19%. These data originate in a study of graft-versus-host responses after intestinal transplantation. Across the whole study: Transplant types were multivisceral, liver-intestinal, or isolated intestinal. Uniformly, recipients were administered anti-thymocyte globulin induction with subsequent tacrolimus and steroids for about 3 years. Whole-study findings and limits: Detection of GvH clones occurred in recipient marrow, and some had their first appearance in ileum or blood.

In germline, CDR1 is SGHRS, CDR2 YFSETQ. With 1 base clipped from V and 4 bases from J, the junction kept 0 bases outside the gene matches. This CDR3 region has 15 residues. Sequenced material: unstimulated CD4+ T cells sorted from spleen or lymph node cells, taken before intestinal transplant. V usage is TRBV5-1 and J usage is TRBJ2-2; 11 bases agree with TRBD2. The receptor was isolated from a human donor who received an intestinal transplant. The CDR3 DNA follows: TGCGCCAGCAGCTTGACTAGCGGGAGCACCGGGGAGCTGTTTTTT. Translation gives CASSLTSGSTGELFF.